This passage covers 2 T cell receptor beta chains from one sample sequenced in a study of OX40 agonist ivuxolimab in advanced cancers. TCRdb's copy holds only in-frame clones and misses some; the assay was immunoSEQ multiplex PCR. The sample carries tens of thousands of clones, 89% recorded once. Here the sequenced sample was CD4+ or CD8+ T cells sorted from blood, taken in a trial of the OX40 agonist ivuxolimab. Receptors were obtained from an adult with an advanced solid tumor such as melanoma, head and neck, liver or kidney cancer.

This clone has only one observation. This chain's CDR3 is CASTPRQGAGEKLFF. In DNA, the CDR3 is TGTGCCAGCACCCCTCGGCAGGGGGCGGGTGAAAAACTGTTTTTT. The gene calls are TRBV2 and TRBJ1-4, with 8 bases lining up with TRBD1. Germline-derived CDR1 and CDR2 are SNHLY and FYNNEI. V was clipped by 7 bases and J by 7 bases; unmatched bases: 11. CDR3 size: 15 residues.

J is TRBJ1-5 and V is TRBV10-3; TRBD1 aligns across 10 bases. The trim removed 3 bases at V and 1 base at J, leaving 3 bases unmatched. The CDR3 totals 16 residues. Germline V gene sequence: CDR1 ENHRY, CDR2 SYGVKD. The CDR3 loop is CAISERTGGSNQPQHF. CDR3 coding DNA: TGTGCCATCAGTGAAAGGACAGGGGGAAGCAATCAGCCCCAGCATTTT.